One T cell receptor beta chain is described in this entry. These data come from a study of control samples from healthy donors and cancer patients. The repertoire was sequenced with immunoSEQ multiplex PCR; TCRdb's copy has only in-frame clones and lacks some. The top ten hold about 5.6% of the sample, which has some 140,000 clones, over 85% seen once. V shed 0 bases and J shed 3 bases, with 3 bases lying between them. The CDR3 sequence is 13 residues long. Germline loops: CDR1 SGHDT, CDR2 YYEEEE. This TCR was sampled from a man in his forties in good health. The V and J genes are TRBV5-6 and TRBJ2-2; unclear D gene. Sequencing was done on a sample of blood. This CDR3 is CASSLADTGELFF. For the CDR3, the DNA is TGTGCCAGCAGCTTGGCTGACACCGGGGAGCTGTTTTTT.